This T cell receptor beta chain was recovered during a study of vaccination effects on CD4 cells after COVID-19. Study at large: There were a couple of convalescent patients who gave samples 16 days and one week before vaccination.

Sequenced by immunoSEQ multiplex PCR; TCRdb stores in-frame clones only, minus some. The table records 21,000 or so clones, around 74% of them present only once. The CDR3 has 14 amino acids. Germline CDR1 reads SQVTM; CDR2 reads ANQGSEA. Trimming took 4 bases from V and 4 from J; bases not matched to a gene: 5. Turning to this clone: Its antigen remains unknown.

Sequencing was preceded by expansion of antigen-specific CD4+ T cells with viral peptide pools in the ViraFEST assay. Having been cultured for less than 13 days, the cells underwent CD4+ T cell isolation. Sometime from March through December 2020, the person acquired a SARS-CoV-2 infection that PCR confirmed. Each well held about 2 million PBMC cultured with about 10 ug/ml peptides and about 10 IU/ml IL-2. V is TRBV29-1 and J is TRBJ1-4; 8 bases line up with TRBD1. The sample consisted of CD4+ T cells from PBMCs cultured with a peptide pool, taken before COVID-19 vaccination. The sequence was collected from a human donor who had a prior SARS-CoV-2 infection. The CDR3 here is CSVVGTGYNEKLFF. Here the CDR3 DNA reads TGCAGCGTTGTAGGGACAGGTTATAATGAAAAACTGTTTTTT.